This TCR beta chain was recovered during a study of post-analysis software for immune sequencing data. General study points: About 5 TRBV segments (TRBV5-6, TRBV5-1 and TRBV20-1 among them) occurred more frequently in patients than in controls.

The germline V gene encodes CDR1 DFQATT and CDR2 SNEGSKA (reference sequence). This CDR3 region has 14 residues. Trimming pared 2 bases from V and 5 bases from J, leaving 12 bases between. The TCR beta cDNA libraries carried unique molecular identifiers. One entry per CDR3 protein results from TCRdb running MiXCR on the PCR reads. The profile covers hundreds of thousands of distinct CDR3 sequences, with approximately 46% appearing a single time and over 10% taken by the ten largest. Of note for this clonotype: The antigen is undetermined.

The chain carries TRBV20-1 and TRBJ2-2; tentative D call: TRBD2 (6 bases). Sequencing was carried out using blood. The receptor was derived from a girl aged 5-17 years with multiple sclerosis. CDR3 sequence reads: CSARSGRGTGELFF. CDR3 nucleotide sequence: TGCAGTGCTAGATCCGGGAGAGGTACCGGGGAGCTGTTTTTT.